This TCR beta chain originates from a study of CD8 T cells in ankylosing spondylitis. Points from the study as a whole: Some motif variants had been reported before (in reactive arthritis synovial fluid and blood). With a CD8+ phenotype, disease-linked clones were relatively rare in peripheral blood. Reportedly, disease-linked clones are significantly enriched in ankylosing spondylitis patients' matched synovial fluid.

TCRdb re-called the 5' RACE reads through MiXCR, storing one row per CDR3 protein. The data show about 320,000 distinct CDR3 sequences, with around a tenth seen just once and 9.1% held by the top ten. Germline trimming cut 1 base from V and 5 bases from J; bases unmatched to any gene: 8. This CDR3 spans 15 amino acids. In germline, CDR1 is SGHTA, CDR2 FQGNSA. This clonotype was recorded many times. What it recognizes is unknown. Sequencing used blood, either unsorted or a sorted T cell fraction (not recorded which). The TCR comes from a female donor with ankylosing spondylitis or in good health (not recorded which). The rearrangement links TRBV7-2 to TRBJ2-7, with TRBD2 matching over 7 bases. The CDR3 protein is CASSLEGGFTNEQYF. The CDR3 DNA sequence: TGTGCCAGCAGCTTAGAGGGAGGGTTTACGAACGAGCAGTACTTC.